The source of this TCR beta chain is a study of blood T cell repertoires in COVID-19. Study-wide background: Sources were T cells, B-cell-depleted T cells, or PBMCs; the material itself was cDNA or gDNA.

How the authors handled the data: The assay estimated nucleated cells by amplifying reference gene primers. Sequenced by immunoSEQ multiplex PCR; TCRdb stores in-frame clones only, minus some. The DNA was the basis for D and trimming; V, J and clone size are from that table. The sample shows more than 90,000 clones, about 89% of them seen only once. This clonotype was sampled from a woman in her 30s with acute or convalescent COVID-19. Source material: peripheral blood.

Here the CDR3 DNA reads TGTGCCAGCACCCCAGGCTGGCGACTGGACGGGGAGCTGTTTTTT. Amino acid sequence: CASTPGWRLDGELFF. The chain couples TRBV6-2 or TRBV6-3 to TRBJ2-2; D gene ambiguous. The V and J ends lost 7 bases and 7 bases respectively, with 19 bases between them. This CDR3 comprises 15 residues. CDR1 and CDR2 (germline): MNHEY, SVGEGT.